The 15 T cell receptor delta chains listed next were all sequenced from one sample in a study of DNA immune sequencing with unique molecular identifiers. Primers for all 8 TRDV and 4 TRDJ genes amplified genomic DNA in 32-plex. A 12-nucleotide UMI was added during around 3 barcoding PCR cycles before adapter PCR. TCRdb fed the multiplex PCR reads into CATT to redo clone calling. Among under 2,000 delta-chain clones listed, more than 5.5% were seen once. Material: gamma-delta T cells from buffy coat blood. Receptors originate from a human donor in good health.

With respect to this clone: With a much larger clone just one base away, this may be a read error. The same CDR3 can be traced to other DNA sequences in this sample. J is TRDJ1 and V is TRDV2; 12 nucleotides match TRDD3. Looked up from germline, CDR1 is GEAIGNYY and CDR2 is EKD. There are 20 residues in the CDR3. J was trimmed by 0 bases and V by 1 base; bases with no gene match: 14. In DNA form, the CDR3 reads TGTGCCTGTGACACGGTCCGACTGGGGGATACACGTCCAAACACCGATAAACTCATCTTT. It is translated as CACDTVRLGDTRPNTDKLIF.

Points on this clone: The mismatch at residue 10 between this DNA's translation and the TCRdb protein of a much larger clone likely reflects a read error; the protein shown is translated from the DNA. The chain uses TRDV2 and TRDJ1, with 8 bases aligning to TRDD3. Germline CDR1 reads GEAIGNYY; CDR2 reads EKD. J was trimmed by 6 bases and V by 2 bases; bases with no gene match: 7. The CDR3 consists of 14 residues. CDR3 sequence (DNA): TGTGCCTGTGACAGGTGGGGGATGGTCAATAAACTCATCTTT. Residues: CACDRWGMVNKLIF.

This clone appeared a few times. TCRdb's protein for this DNA is that of a much larger clone and differs from the translation at residue 22, likely a read error; the protein shown is the DNA translation. This sequence joins TRDV1 and TRDJ1; 13 bases are a match to TRDD3. The J gene was missing in TCRdb and was found by matching the end of the DNA to germline. CDR3 length: 26 amino acids. After removal of 2 bases from V and 8 bases from J, the junction contained 38 bases not matched to a gene. Germline CDR1 and CDR2: TSWWSYY and QGS. The CDR3 here is CALGESAPYHPPHWGIRGIPLEKLIF. CDR3 in DNA: TGTGCTCTTGGGGAATCGGCCCCCTACCACCCCCCTCACTGGGGGATACGCGGCATACCTCTCGAAAAACTCATCTTT.

This clone showed up just a few times. A read error is the likely source, as a far larger clone sits one nucleotide away. Other DNA variants within this sample encode the same CDR3. The rearrangement links TRDV2 to TRDJ1; D is perhaps TRDD3 (6 bases). The germline V and J ends were trimmed by 3 bases and 0 bases, with 22 bases remaining between them. The CDR3 contains 18 residues. The germline V gene encodes CDR1 GEAIGNYY and CDR2 EKD. In DNA form, the CDR3 reads TGTGCCTGTGACCCGGTTCTGGGGACTCTTCCCTACACCGATAAACTCATCTTT. This codes for CACDPVLGTLPYTDKLIF.

This clone was observed a handful of times. A far larger clone is one base from this, pointing to a likely read error. This chain uses TRDV1 with TRDJ1; the D call may be TRDD2 or TRDD3 (9 bases each). The J gene comes from matching the DNA to germline here; TCRdb lacks it. The CDR3 sequence is 27 residues long. Germline V gives CDR1 TSWWSYY, CDR2 QGS. CDR3 nucleotide sequence: TGTGCTTTTGGGCCCTTCCCGGCCTTCCTACCCTTCTATACTGCGGGGGGATACTCCAAGTACACCGATAAACTCATCTTT. Translation gives CAFGPFPAFLPFYTAGGYSKYTDKLIF.

As for this clone: The protein recorded in TCRdb matches a much larger clone and deviates from this DNA's translation at residue 21, suggesting a read error; the protein here is obtained by translating the DNA. The V gene is TRDV1, the J gene TRDJ1; 13 bases are shared with TRDD3. The J gene is not listed in TCRdb, so it was assigned here from a DNA match to germline. Trimming took 2 bases from V and 4 from J; bases not matched to a gene: 34. Looked up from germline, CDR1 is TSWWSYY and CDR2 is QGS. This CDR3 contains 26 residues. This chain's CDR3 is CALGESAPYHPPHWGIRGIPFDKLIF. The DNA for the CDR3 is TGTGCTCTTGGGGAATCGGCCCCCTACCACCCCCCTCACTGGGGGATACGCGGCATACCTTTCGATAAACTCATCTTT.

This clone was recorded a few times. This likely came from a read error, as a far larger clone is one base away. The sample carries other DNA sequences with the same CDR3. The chain is built from TRDV2 and TRDJ1, with TRDD3 matching 12 bases. Germline CDR1 GEAIGNYY, CDR2 EKD. CDR3 size: 17 residues. The CDR3 DNA is TGTGCCTGTGACCCACTGGGGGATACAATCTCCACCGATAAACTCATATTT. Its translation is CACDPLGDTISTDKLIF.

A few counts support this clone. This chain joins TRDV1 and TRDJ1; tentatively, D is TRDD3 (5 bases). Germline V lookup: CDR1 TSWWSYY, CDR2 QGS. This CDR3 region has 18 residues. The V gene lost 4 bases and the J gene lost 1 base, with 22 bases spanning the gap. The CDR3 loop reads CALGVRPVGPFPTDKLIF. CDR3 coding DNA: TGTGCTCTTGGGGTTCGCCCCGTGGGGCCCTTTCCCACCGATAAACTCATCTTT.

A note on this clone: TCRdb records a much larger clone's protein for this DNA, with a difference at residue 19 that likely arises from a read error; the protein given is the translation of the DNA. This specimen includes other DNA sequences encoding the same CDR3. The chain recombines TRDV1 with TRDJ1; 13 nucleotides match TRDD3. Assignment of the J gene here rests on matching the DNA to germline, because TCRdb gives none. Germline CDR1 is TSWWSYY and CDR2 is QGS. V shed 2 bases and J 4 bases; nucleotides not matched to a gene: 34. The CDR3 covers 26 residues. CDR3 DNA sequence: TGTGCTCTTGGGGAATCGGCCCCCTACCACCCCCCTCACTGGGGGATACGCGGCCTACCTCTCGATAAACTCATCTTT. The encoded protein is CALGESAPYHPPHWGIRGLPLDKLIF.

This clone was counted between two and nine times. The mismatch at residue 11 between this DNA's translation and the TCRdb protein of a much larger clone likely reflects a read error; the protein shown is translated from the DNA. This rearrangement joins TRDV2 to TRDJ1, with TRDD3 matching over 10 bases. J was trimmed by 0 bases and V by 0 bases; bases with no gene match: 15. CDR3 length: 20 amino acids. Germline V CDR1 and CDR2: GEAIGNYY, EKD. The CDR3 DNA is TGTGCCTGTGACACCGTAGCGCTGGGGGATAACTCCCTGGACACCGATAAACTCATCTTT. This sequence encodes CACDTVALGDNSLDTDKLIF.

The table lists this clone with many counts. Only one base separates this from a far larger clonotype, so it likely reflects a read error. V gene TRDV2 combines with J gene TRDJ1; TRDD3 matches at 11 bases. This CDR3 has 20 residues. Losses at the gene ends were 0 bases for V and 0 bases for J; bases not matched to a gene: 14. CDR1 GEAIGNYY and CDR2 EKD come from the germline V gene. CDR3 in amino acids: CACDTIALGDTSLDTDKLIF. CDR3 nucleotide sequence: TGTGCCTGTGACACCATAGCGCTGGGGGATACCTCCCTGGACACCGATAAACTCATCTTT.

In this sample, this clone turned up a few times. This DNA's translation and the protein TCRdb lists, from a much larger clone, do not match at residue 10, likely due to a read error; the protein shown is translated from the DNA. This rearrangement joins TRDV2 to TRDJ3; 11 bases match TRDD3. The J segment lost 0 bases and the V segment lost 2 bases, leaving 11 bases of the junction unmatched. Per the germline V gene, CDR1 is GEAIGNYY and CDR2 is EKD. This CDR3 comprises 21 residues. In DNA form, the CDR3 reads TGTGCCTGTGACAGCGTACTGGGGGATAAGTCCGGCTCCTGGGACACCCGACAGATGTTTTTC. Translated, it gives CACDSVLGDKSGSWDTRQMFF.

A word on this clone: The protein in TCRdb stems from a much larger clone and differs at residue 7 from this DNA's translation, likely a read error; here the protein is translated from the DNA. V is TRDV1 and J is TRDJ1; 9 bases fit TRDD3. TCRdb does not report a J gene; here it was assigned by matching the DNA to germline references. This CDR3 is 24 amino acids long. From germline, CDR1 is TSWWSYY and CDR2 QGS. With 4 bases clipped from V and 0 bases from J, the junction kept 30 bases outside the gene matches. As DNA, the CDR3 is TGTGCTCTTGGGGTGTCCACCCTTGGCCCTGGGGATACGAGTACCCCTCCGTACACCGATAAACTCATCTTT. This codes for CALGVSTLGPGDTSTPPYTDKLIF.

This clone rates as medium-sized. The rearrangement links TRDV2 to TRDJ3; D ambiguous. The germline V gene encodes CDR1 GEAIGNYY and CDR2 EKD. V was shortened by 0 bases and J by 0 bases, with 8 bases between the two germline ends. This CDR3 comprises 17 residues. CDR3 DNA sequence: TGTGCCTGTGACACCCCGGTGAGCTCCTGGGACACCCGACAGATGTTTTTC. Translated: CACDTPVSSWDTRQMFF.

This clone was counted between two and nine times. A much larger clone is a single base away; this may be a read error. Distinct nucleotide sequences in the sample also encode this CDR3. This sequence joins TRDV2 and TRDJ1; TRDD3 matches at 7 bases. The junction had 12 bases not matched to a gene; V was cut back by 0 bases and J by 0 bases. CDR3 length: 18 residues. From germline, CDR1 is GEAIGNYY and CDR2 EKD. Written as DNA, the CDR3 is TGTGCCTGTGACACCGTACTTGGGGATAGGAAGTACACCGATAAACTCATCTTT. This gives the protein CACDTVLGDRKYTDKLIF.